Below, 8 T cell receptor beta chains from the same sample are listed, as sequenced in a study of shared clonotypes between healthy human individuals. Using immunoSEQ multiplex PCR, the repertoire was profiled, and TCRdb retains in-frame clones only, with some absent. The data hold 2 million to 2.5 million clones, with roughly 93% observed a single time. Material: naive CD4+ T cells from PBMCs. The subset was: CD45RA+ positively selected. The receptors were sampled from a man between 18 and 29 years old in good health. Some clones in this sample may be carry-over from other donors' samples.

The chain joins TRBV2 to TRBJ2-5; TRBD2 aligns across 7 bases. From germline, CDR1 is SNHLY and CDR2 FYNNEI. Losses at the gene ends were 4 bases for V and 1 base for J; bases not matched to a gene: 3. The CDR3 sequence is 14 residues long. CDR3 protein: CASSVGGGQETQYF. CDR3 in DNA: TGTGCCAGCAGTGTTGGGGGGGGCCAAGAGACCCAGTACTTC.

The V gene is TRBV7-2, the J gene TRBJ2-2; D is unresolved. CDR3 length: 15 amino acids. V was pared by 0 bases and J by 7 bases, with 12 bases between. Germline V gene lookup returns CDR1 SGHTA and CDR2 FQGNSA. CDR3 nucleotide sequence: TGTGCCAGCAGCTTAGCGGGGTTCTCGAGCGGGGAGCTGTTTTTT. It yields the protein CASSLAGFSSGELFF.

The chain joins TRBV12-5 to TRBJ1-2; 10 nucleotides match TRBD1. Germline loops: CDR1 LGHNT, CDR2 FRNRAP. The CDR3 spans 14 residues. J gave up 4 bases and V 7 bases, and 6 bases lay outside the gene matches. The CDR3: CASVPGQGTYGYTF. The CDR3 nucleotides read TGTGCTAGTGTACCGGGACAGGGGACCTATGGCTACACCTTC.

V is TRBV5-4 and J is TRBJ2-5; 11 nucleotides line up with TRBD1. J gave up 5 bases and V 5 bases, and 11 bases lay outside the gene matches. Germline loops: CDR1 SGHNT, CDR2 YYREEE (reference sequence). The CDR3 totals 16 residues. The CDR3 DNA sequence: TGTGCCAGCAGTCCAAATCCCGGGACAGGGGGGGAGACCCAGTACTTC. Translating it yields CASSPNPGTGGETQYF.

In the case of this clone: In the same sample, other DNA sequences code for this CDR3. The chain couples TRBV9 to TRBJ2-2; D uncertain. Trimming left V 0 bases short and J 1 base short, with 4 bases between. Germline assignment: CDR1 SGDLS and CDR2 YYNGEE. There are 14 residues in the CDR3. In DNA form, the CDR3 reads TGTGCCAGCAGCGTAGCGGTGAACACCGGGGAGCTGTTTTTT. Amino acids: CASSVAVNTGELFF.

The chain has TRBV5-1 and TRBJ2-3; D perhaps matches TRBD1 (5 bases). The CDR3 spans 17 residues. V dropped 0 bases and J dropped 1 base, with 15 bases sitting between them. CDR1 and CDR2 (germline): SGHRS, YFSETQ. DNA of the CDR3: TGCGCCAGCAGCTTGGCCTTCGTGATAGGGGGCACAGATACGCAGTATTTT. Translating gives CASSLAFVIGGTDTQYF. Combining the CDR3 with reference TRBV5-1 and TRBJ2-3 gives the whole variable domain KAGVTQTPRYLIKTRGQQVTLSCSPISGHRSVSWYQQTPGQGLQFLFEYFSETQRNKGNFPGRFSGRQFSNSRSEMNVSTLELGDSALYLCASSLAFVIGGTDTQYFGPGTRLTVL.

The chain is built from TRBV9 and TRBJ2-1, with 11 bases matching TRBD1. V gave up 8 bases and J gave up 7 bases; unmatched junction bases: 5. Germline assignment: CDR1 SGDLS and CDR2 YYNGEE. The CDR3 has 13 residues. CDR3 protein: CARRTGGPNEQFF. The CDR3 coding sequence is TGTGCCAGGCGGACAGGGGGCCCAAATGAGCAGTTCTTC.

The genes are TRBV5-1 and TRBJ1-1; 7 positions agree with TRBD1. CDR1 SGHRS and CDR2 YFSETQ come from the germline V gene. V was pared by 0 bases and J by 4 bases, with 6 bases of the junction left unmatched. The CDR3 covers 15 residues. CDR3 sequence: CASSLDGQATTEAFF. The CDR3 DNA reads TGCGCCAGCAGCTTGGATGGACAGGCAACCACTGAAGCTTTCTTT.